This T cell receptor (beta chain) comes out of a study of cytomegalovirus exposure and HLA in healthy donors. Study-level findings and limits: Segments of the TCR beta V type were, in most cases, productive about 87% or about 30% of the time in an earlier analysis.

About this clone: Its antigen remains unknown.

Germline trimming cut 6 bases from V and 0 bases from J; bases unmatched to any gene: 4. The CDR3 is 14 amino acids. The germline V gene has CDR1 KGHSH and CDR2 LQKENI. It was with 60 Vbeta and 13 Jbeta primers that the PCR ran. Here immunoSEQ multiplex PCR was the method, and the copy in TCRdb shows in-frame clones only, minus some. This sample's clone table lists about 41,000 clones. The receptor was derived from a man aged 25-40 years in good health and CMV-seronegative. V and J are TRBV18 and TRBJ1-1; TRBD1 aligns across 7 bases. Sequencing input: PBMCs. CDR3 DNA: TGTGCCAGCTCCGGACAGGACATGAACACTGAAGCTTTCTTT. Its translation is CASSGQDMNTEAFF.